The 21 T cell receptor beta chains reported below all come from one sample, sequenced in a study of beta chain features in type 1 diabetes. General study points: Type 1 diabetes patients showed a moderate but significant shortening of TCRB CDR3s in all four CD4+ subsets.

These receptors' antigens are unknown. Expressed TCRB transcripts were sequenced after all isolated RNA was converted to cDNA. TCRdb keeps only in-frame clones here, not all; method: immunoSEQ multiplex PCR. The sample lists about 270,000 clones, over 11% occurring once. Sequencing was done on a sample of naive CD4+ T cells from blood. The receptors shown here come from a man aged 25 to 40 with type 1 diabetes.

This clone came up a few times. The chain uses TRBV28 and TRBJ1-5; D is possibly TRBD1 (5 bases). This CDR3 is 15 amino acids long. CDR1 and CDR2 (germline): MDHEN, SYDVKM. The CDR3 bases are TGTGCGAGCGGGGCGGCCCTATTTGGCAATCAGCCCCAGCATTTT. Protein product: CASGAALFGNQPQHF.

This clone was seen a handful of times. This rearrangement joins TRBV4-1 to TRBJ2-5, with 11 bases lining up with TRBD1. V shed 5 bases, J shed 5 bases, and the junction held 10 bases outside the gene matches. In germline, CDR1 is MGHRA, CDR2 YSYEKL. The CDR3 is 16 residues long. This CDR3 is CASSWDWTGGVETQYF. In DNA, the CDR3 is TGCGCCAGCAGCTGGGATTGGACAGGGGGCGTCGAGACCCAGTACTTC.

This clone appeared a few times. The V call is TRBV19, the J call TRBJ2-4, with D possibly matching TRBD2 (5 bases). V was pared by 3 bases and J by 9 bases, with 9 bases between. CDR1 and CDR2 from the germline V gene are LNHDA and SQIVND (reference sequence). The CDR3 consists of 12 residues. The CDR3 reads CASSIGLGIQYF. CDR3 in DNA: TGTGCCAGTAGTATCGGACTTGGCATTCAGTACTTC.

The CDR3 sequence: CASSLRGQGLAKNIQYF. The CDR3 DNA reads as TGTGCCAGCAGTTTAAGGGGACAGGGGCTAGCCAAAAACATTCAGTACTTC. This chain connects TRBV28 to TRBJ2-4; TRBD1 matches 10 bases. Per the germline V gene, CDR1 is MDHEN and CDR2 is SYDVKM. The CDR3 covers 17 residues. V trimming: 2 bases; J trimming: 0 bases; junction bases outside the gene matches: 4.

This clone was detected a few times. The chain is built from TRBV5-1 and TRBJ1-1; D uncertain. CDR3 length: 13 amino acids. CDR1 and CDR2 (germline): SGHRS, YFSETQ. The V end was cut by 1 base, the J end by 0 bases, with 4 bases between. The CDR3 nucleotides are TGCGCCAGCAGCTTGCGGTTGAACACTGAAGCTTTCTTT. Amino acid sequence: CASSLRLNTEAFF.

This chain links TRBV7-9 with TRBJ2-7; D possibly corresponds to TRBD2 (6 bases). Trimming removed 4 bases at V and 3 bases at J, with 16 bases between. The CDR3 contains 15 residues. Germline CDR1 reads SEHNR; CDR2 reads FQNEAQ (reference sequence). Here the CDR3 DNA reads TGTGCCAGCAGCTACAAGACTAGGAATGGCTACGAGCAGTACTTC. It codes for CASSYKTRNGYEQYF.

The chain combines TRBV18 with TRBJ2-1; possible D gene TRBD1, 6 bases. The CDR3 runs 14 residues. V was cut by 3 bases and J by 7 bases, with 13 bases left in between. Germline CDR1 and CDR2: KGHSH and LQKENI. CDR3 nucleotides: TGTGCCAGCTCACCGTTACAGGGTCCTAATGAGCAGTTCTTC. The encoded protein is CASSPLQGPNEQFF.

This clone was counted between two and nine times. The J gene is TRBJ2-1, the V gene TRBV19; the match to TRBD2 covers 9 bases. After removal of 6 bases from V and 2 bases from J, the junction contained 11 bases not matched to a gene. This CDR3 is 17 amino acids long. Germline V gene data show CDR1 as LNHDA and CDR2 as SQIVND (reference sequence). CDR3 residues: CASSKISAGGPYNEQFF. The CDR3 bases are TGTGCCAGTAGCAAGATTTCAGCGGGGGGACCCTACAATGAGCAGTTCTTC. Full variable domain (missing parts from reference TRBV19 and TRBJ2-1): DGGITQSPKYLFRKEGQNVTLSCEQNLNHDAMYWYRQDPGQGLRLIYYSQIVNDFQKGDIAEGYSVSREKKESFPLTVTSAQKNPTAFYLCASSKISAGGPYNEQFFGPGTRLTVL.

The V and J genes are TRBV27 and TRBJ2-5, with D perhaps TRBD1 (6 bases). V gave up 8 bases and J gave up 7 bases, with 17 bases separating them. Per germline, CDR1 MNHEY and CDR2 SMNVEV (reference sequence). This CDR3 has 13 amino acids. The CDR3 nucleotides are TGTGCCAGCGCCACAGGGCCAGTAGGGACCCAGTACTTC. It encodes CASATGPVGTQYF.

This clone turned up a few times. The chain has TRBV9 and TRBJ2-1; 11 bases are shared with TRBD2. This CDR3 has 14 amino acids. Germline V gene data show CDR1 as SGDLS and CDR2 as YYNGEE. V lost 4 bases to trimming and J lost 6 bases; unmatched junction nucleotides: 3. CDR3 in DNA: TGTGCCAGCAGCACTAGCGGGAGCTTCAATGAGCAGTTCTTC. Its protein is CASSTSGSFNEQFF.

The V gene is TRBV11-2, the J gene TRBJ2-1, with D perhaps TRBD2 (5 bases). Germline V gene lookup returns CDR1 SGHAT and CDR2 FQNNGV. Trimming removed 0 bases from V and 5 bases from J, with 23 bases in between. This CDR3 has 19 amino acids. The CDR3 DNA reads as TGTGCCAGCAGCTTAGAGTGGCTTAAGACTACGTTGGAAGACAATGAGCAGTTCTTC. It translates to CASSLEWLKTTLEDNEQFF.

V and J are TRBV21-1 and TRBJ1-2. TRBV21-1 is noted as a pseudogene. This CDR3 region has 14 residues. This CDR3 is CASSKDRSHYGYTF. CDR3 nucleotides: TGTGCCAGCAGCAAAGATAGGAGCCACTATGGCTACACCTTC.

This chain connects TRBV9 to TRBJ2-7; the D gene is possibly TRBD2 (6 bases). Trimming removed 0 bases at V and 6 bases at J, with 13 bases between. CDR1 is SGDLS and CDR2 is YYNGEE in the germline V gene. This CDR3 comprises 14 residues. The DNA of the CDR3 is TGTGCCAGCAGCGTAGTGAGGGTGGAGGGCGAGCAGTACTTC. This translates into CASSVVRVEGEQYF.

This chain uses TRBV6-1 with TRBJ2-1, with 9 bases that match TRBD2. CDR3 length: 15 residues. Germline V CDR1 and CDR2: MNHNS, SASEGT. Trimming took 8 bases from V and 9 from J; bases not matched to a gene: 14. CDR3 sequence (DNA): TGTGCCAGCTACGTTGGGGCGGGAGGGCGGGGTGAGCAGTTCTTC. Its translation: CASYVGAGGRGEQFF.

This clone appeared a few times. This chain links TRBV29-1 with TRBJ1-1; TRBD1 matches 11 bases. Looked up from germline, CDR1 is SQVTM and CDR2 is ANQGSEA. The CDR3 covers 13 residues. V lost 6 bases, J lost 5 bases, and 5 bases stayed unmatched. CDR3 region: CSVPGTGGTEAFF. CDR3 nucleotides: TGCAGCGTCCCCGGGACAGGGGGTACTGAAGCTTTCTTT.

This clone was observed a handful of times. The genes are TRBV5-4 and TRBJ1-3, with D possibly being TRBD1 (6 bases). The germline gives CDR1 SGHNT, CDR2 YYREEE (reference sequence). Between the trimmed V and J ends, which lost 1 base and 1 base, there was a span of 9 bases. CDR3 length equals 15 residues. The CDR3 loop reads CASSLLTGSGNTIYF. The DNA of the CDR3 is TGTGCCAGCAGCTTGTTGACAGGATCTGGAAACACCATATATTTT.

This clone was detected only a few times. This rearrangement joins TRBV4-2 to TRBJ1-4; D possibly corresponds to TRBD1 (6 bases). Trimming took 0 bases from V and 3 from J, leaving 14 bases between them. This CDR3 comprises 17 residues. Germline V gives CDR1 LGHNA, CDR2 YNFKEQ. CDR3 loop: CASSQDIAGAANEKLFF. The CDR3 DNA follows: TGTGCCAGCAGCCAAGATATAGCGGGGGCCGCTAATGAAAAACTGTTTTTT.

The gene calls are TRBV5-1 and TRBJ2-5; D might be TRBD1 (6 bases). There are 15 residues in the CDR3. CDR1 SGHRS and CDR2 YFSETQ come from the germline V gene. Trimming removed 4 bases from V and 1 base from J, with 14 bases in between. The CDR3 is CASSETGLSQETQYF. CDR3 nucleotide sequence: TGCGCCAGCAGCGAGACAGGTCTCTCCCAAGAGACCCAGTACTTC. Variable domain in full (rest from reference TRBV5-1 and TRBJ2-5): KAGVTQTPRYLIKTRGQQVTLSCSPISGHRSVSWYQQTPGQGLQFLFEYFSETQRNKGNFPGRFSGRQFSNSRSEMNVSTLELGDSALYLCASSETGLSQETQYFGPGTRLLVL.

This clone was observed a few times. The chain links TRBV7-2 to TRBJ2-6, with TRBD1 as a possible D gene (6 bases). V lost 6 bases, J lost 3 bases, and 9 bases lay in between. CDR1 and CDR2 (germline): SGHTA, FQGNSA. This CDR3 region has 14 residues. CDR3 DNA sequence: TGTGCCAGCAGGAACAGGGATGGGGCCAACGTCCTGACTTTC. Its translation: CASRNRDGANVLTF.

V usage is TRBV19 and J usage is TRBJ2-1; the match to TRBD1 covers 9 bases. This CDR3 region has 16 residues. J gave up 4 bases and V 6 bases, and 10 bases lay outside the gene matches. Germline V CDR1 and CDR2: LNHDA, SQIVND (reference sequence). CDR3 residues: CASRTEQGANYNEQFF. The CDR3 DNA is TGTGCCAGTAGGACCGAACAGGGGGCAAATTACAATGAGCAGTTCTTC.

The J gene is TRBJ2-3, the V gene TRBV28, with D unresolved. Germline loops: CDR1 MDHEN, CDR2 SYDVKM. V was pared by 6 bases and J by 6 bases, with 16 bases between. This CDR3 contains 14 residues. The CDR3 spells CASSRSPREDTQYF. DNA of the CDR3: TGTGCCAGCAGCCGATCCCCTAGAGAGGATACGCAGTATTTT.